The entry that follows covers one T cell receptor (beta chain) sequence. This specimen belongs to a study of blood T cell repertoires in COVID-19. Study in general: The United States, Italy and Spain provided the acute and convalescent COVID-19 samples. Sources were T cells, B-cell-depleted T cells, or PBMCs; the material itself was cDNA or gDNA.

Methods used by the authors: It was from reference gene primer amplification that nucleated cell counts were estimated. Data came from immunoSEQ multiplex PCR; TCRdb stores just in-frame clones and leaves some out. V and J calls plus clone size are reproduced from that table; the DNA served to infer D and trimming. The sample lists fewer than 250,000 clones, roughly four fifths occurring once. There are 18 residues in the CDR3. V trimming: 1 base; J trimming: 6 bases; junction bases outside the gene matches: 8. Per germline, CDR1 LNHNV and CDR2 YYDKDF (reference sequence). This TCR came from a woman aged 70 to 79 with active or convalescent COVID-19. The material sequenced was peripheral blood. V usage is TRBV15 and J usage is TRBJ2-2; 13 bases are a match to TRBD2. The CDR3 nucleotides are TGTGCCACCAGCAGAGCCGGGACTAGCGGGAAGTTCGCCGGGGAGCTGTTTTTT. Protein: CATSRAGTSGKFAGELFF.